The rows below give T cell receptor beta chains drawn from one sample of a study of T cells in Graves' hyperthyroidism and ophthalmopathy. TCRdb used MiXCR to reprocess the multiplex PCR reads, holding one entry per CDR3 protein. The sample holds 300,000 to 400,000 distinct CDR3 sequences, 15% to 20% seen once. Sample: blood. Every receptor here comes from a man between 18 and 29 years old with Graves' ophthalmopathy. Each CDR3 is given with its conserved first and last residue. Fields, in order: CDR3 protein, J gene, D gene, V gene. A D gene is named only where the DNA matches it firmly.

CASSRDRGWENEQFF,TRBJ2-1,TRBD1,TRBV6-1
CASRPGTTGYTF,TRBJ1-2,.,TRBV5-1
CASRGDDRRQYF,TRBJ2-3,.,TRBV6-1
CVSGGFTSTDTQYF,TRBJ2-3,TRBD2,TRBV5-1
CASSFGQGQPQHF,TRBJ1-5,.,TRBV12-3/TRBV12-4
CASSPLSVAPYNEQFF,TRBJ2-1,.,TRBV3-1
CASSEPKDEQYF,TRBJ2-7,.,TRBV10-2
CASSKRGVYEQYF,TRBJ2-7,TRBD2,TRBV5-8
CASSLLETNEQFF,TRBJ2-1,.,TRBV7-6
CASSPDRVYGYTF,TRBJ1-2,TRBD1,TRBV18
CASSQQTGMRDTQYF,TRBJ2-3,TRBD1,TRBV7-9
CASSKTVSPGTQYF,TRBJ2-3,.,TRBV12-3/TRBV12-4
CASSLAFGLSGEIGELFF,TRBJ2-2,.,TRBV27
CSAIYTGISNEKLFF,TRBJ1-4,.,TRBV20-1
CATSGTGRGTQYF,TRBJ2-3,TRBD1,TRBV24-1
CASSTTGENTIYF,TRBJ1-3,.,TRBV7-6
CASSSSSGGPYEQYF,TRBJ2-7,TRBD2,TRBV7-9
CSTRLVLTDTQYF,TRBJ2-3,.,TRBV29-1
CASSYGDGPQHF,TRBJ1-5,.,TRBV6-6
CASSLGGGAFSGNTIYF,TRBJ1-3,.,TRBV13
CASSSGGASYEQYF,TRBJ2-7,TRBD2,TRBV19
CSARDPPGIGQPQHF,TRBJ1-5,.,TRBV20-1
CSAREPRGPQETQYF,TRBJ2-5,.,TRBV20-1
CASSLRTHTDTQYF,TRBJ2-3,.,TRBV5-1
CASSAYRDRESYEQYF,TRBJ2-7,TRBD1,TRBV18
CASSLNPTGVETQYF,TRBJ2-5,TRBD1,TRBV5-1
CASSPPGDRGRMETQYF,TRBJ2-5,TRBD1,TRBV7-9